The source of this T cell receptor (beta chain) is a study of blood T cell repertoires in COVID-19. The repertoire was sequenced with immunoSEQ multiplex PCR; TCRdb's copy has only in-frame clones and lacks some. The data show under 350,000 clones, around 82% seen once. The CDR3 length is 17 residues. Germline lookup yields CDR1 MNHEY and CDR2 SMNVEV (reference sequence). The V end lost 5 bases, the J end lost 1 base, and 20 bases lay between the germline ends. Only a few counts were recorded for this clone. Sequencing was performed on peripheral blood. V is TRBV27 and J is TRBJ1-1; TRBD1 is a possible D gene (6 bases). This clonotype was obtained from a woman in her forties or fifties who had recovered from COVID-19. This CDR3 reads CASSRGGNRAPNTEAFF. CDR3 DNA: TGTGCCAGCAGTCGGGGGGGAAACAGGGCCCCGAACACTGAAGCTTTCTTT.